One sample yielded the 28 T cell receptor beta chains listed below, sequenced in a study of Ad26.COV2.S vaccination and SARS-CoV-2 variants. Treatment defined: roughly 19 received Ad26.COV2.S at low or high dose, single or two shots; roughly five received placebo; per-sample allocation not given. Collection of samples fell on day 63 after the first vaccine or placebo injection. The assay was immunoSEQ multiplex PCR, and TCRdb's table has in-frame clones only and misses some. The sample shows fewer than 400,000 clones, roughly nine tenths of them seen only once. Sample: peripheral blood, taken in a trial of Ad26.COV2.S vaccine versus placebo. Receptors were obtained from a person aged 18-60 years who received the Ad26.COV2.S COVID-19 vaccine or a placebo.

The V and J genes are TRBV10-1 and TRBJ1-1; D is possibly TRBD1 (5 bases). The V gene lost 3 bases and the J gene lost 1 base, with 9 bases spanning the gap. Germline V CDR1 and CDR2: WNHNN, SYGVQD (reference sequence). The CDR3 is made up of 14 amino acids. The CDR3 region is CASSEGRGNTEAFF. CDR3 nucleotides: TGCGCCAGCAGTGAAGGGAGGGGGAACACTGAAGCTTTCTTT.

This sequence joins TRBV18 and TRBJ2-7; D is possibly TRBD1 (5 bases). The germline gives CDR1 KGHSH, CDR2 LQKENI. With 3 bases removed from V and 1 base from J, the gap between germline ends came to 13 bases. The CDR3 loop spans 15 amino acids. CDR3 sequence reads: CASSPTPGRSYEQYF. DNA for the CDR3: TGTGCCAGCTCACCTACCCCAGGGCGGTCCTACGAGCAGTACTTC.

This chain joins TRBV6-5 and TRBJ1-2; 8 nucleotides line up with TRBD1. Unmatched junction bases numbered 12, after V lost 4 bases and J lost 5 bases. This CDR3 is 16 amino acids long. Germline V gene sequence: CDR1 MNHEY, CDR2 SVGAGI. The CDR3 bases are TGTGCCAGCAGTTTCAATACAGGGGGACTTTTTTATGGCTACACCTTC. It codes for CASSFNTGGLFYGYTF.

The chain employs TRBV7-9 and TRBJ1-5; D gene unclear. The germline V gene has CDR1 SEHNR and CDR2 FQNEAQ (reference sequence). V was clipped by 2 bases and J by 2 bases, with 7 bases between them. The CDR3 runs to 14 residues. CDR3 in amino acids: CASSLTERNQPQHF. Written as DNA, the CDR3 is TGTGCCAGCAGCTTAACGGAGCGCAATCAGCCCCAGCATTTT.

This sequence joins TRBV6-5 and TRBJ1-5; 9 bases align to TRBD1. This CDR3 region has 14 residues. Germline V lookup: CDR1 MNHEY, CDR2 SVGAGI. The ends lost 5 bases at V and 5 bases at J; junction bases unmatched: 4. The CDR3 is CASSLQGADQPQHF. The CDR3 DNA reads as TGTGCCAGCAGTCTACAGGGGGCCGATCAGCCCCAGCATTTT.

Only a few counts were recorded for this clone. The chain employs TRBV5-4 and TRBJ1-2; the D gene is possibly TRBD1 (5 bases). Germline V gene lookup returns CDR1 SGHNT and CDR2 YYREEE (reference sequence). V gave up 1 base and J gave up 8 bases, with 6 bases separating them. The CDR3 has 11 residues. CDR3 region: CASSLRDGYTF. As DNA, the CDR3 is TGTGCCAGCAGCTTGCGGGACGGCTACACCTTC.

The CDR3 protein is CASSLVTGFYGYTF. The CDR3 region has the DNA TGTGCCAGCAGCTTGGTTACGGGGTTCTATGGCTACACCTTC. This chain links TRBV5-6 with TRBJ1-2, with D unclear. V lost 0 bases and J lost 4, with 10 bases in between. Per germline, CDR1 SGHDT and CDR2 YYEEEE. The CDR3 runs 14 residues.

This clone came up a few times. The chain's CDR3 is CASSPTGPRDGYTF. CDR3 DNA: TGTGCCAGCAGCCCGACAGGGCCTAGGGATGGCTACACCTTC. The rearrangement joins TRBV3-1 (or the pseudogene TRBV3-2) to TRBJ1-2; TRBD1 aligns across 7 bases. Per the germline V gene, CDR1 is LGHDT and CDR2 is YNNKEL (reference sequence). V trimming: 4 bases; J trimming: 6 bases; junction bases outside the gene matches: 8. There are 14 residues in the CDR3.

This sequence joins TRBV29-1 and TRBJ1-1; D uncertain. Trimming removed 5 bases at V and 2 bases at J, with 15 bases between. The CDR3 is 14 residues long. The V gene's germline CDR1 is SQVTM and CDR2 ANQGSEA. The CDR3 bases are TGCAGCGTTAAACCCCGGGAGTCAAACACTGAAGCTTTCTTT. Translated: CSVKPRESNTEAFF.

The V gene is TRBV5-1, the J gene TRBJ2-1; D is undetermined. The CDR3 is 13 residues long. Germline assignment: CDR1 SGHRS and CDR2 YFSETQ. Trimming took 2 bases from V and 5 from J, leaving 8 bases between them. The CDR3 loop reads CASSLGPNNEQFF. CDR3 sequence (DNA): TGCGCCAGCAGCTTAGGCCCTAACAATGAGCAGTTCTTC.

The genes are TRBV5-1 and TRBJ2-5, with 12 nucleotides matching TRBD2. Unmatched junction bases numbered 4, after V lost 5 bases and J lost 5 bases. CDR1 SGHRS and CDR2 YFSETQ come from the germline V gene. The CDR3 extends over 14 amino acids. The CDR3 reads CASRTSGGGETQYF. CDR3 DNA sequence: TGCGCCAGCAGGACTAGCGGGGGCGGGGAGACCCAGTACTTC.

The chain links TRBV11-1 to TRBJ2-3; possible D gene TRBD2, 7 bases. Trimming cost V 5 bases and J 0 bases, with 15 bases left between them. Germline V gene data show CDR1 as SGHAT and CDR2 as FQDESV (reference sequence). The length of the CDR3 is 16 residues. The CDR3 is CASSPRGAASTDTQYF. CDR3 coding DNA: TGTGCCAGCAGCCCCCGGGGGGCAGCTAGCACAGATACGCAGTATTTT.

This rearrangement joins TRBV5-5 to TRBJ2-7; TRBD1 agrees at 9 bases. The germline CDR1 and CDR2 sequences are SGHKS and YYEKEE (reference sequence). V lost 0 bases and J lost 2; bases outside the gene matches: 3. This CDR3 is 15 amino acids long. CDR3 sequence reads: CASSLGYRGPYEQYF. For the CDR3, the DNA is TGTGCCAGCAGCTTGGGTTACAGGGGGCCCTACGAGCAGTACTTC.

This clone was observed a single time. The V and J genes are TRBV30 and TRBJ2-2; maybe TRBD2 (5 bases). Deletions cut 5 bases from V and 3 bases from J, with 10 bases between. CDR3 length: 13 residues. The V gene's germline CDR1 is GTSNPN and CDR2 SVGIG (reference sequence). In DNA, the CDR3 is TGTGCCTGGTCTTCGGGGTACACCGGGGAGCTGTTTTTT. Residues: CAWSSGYTGELFF.

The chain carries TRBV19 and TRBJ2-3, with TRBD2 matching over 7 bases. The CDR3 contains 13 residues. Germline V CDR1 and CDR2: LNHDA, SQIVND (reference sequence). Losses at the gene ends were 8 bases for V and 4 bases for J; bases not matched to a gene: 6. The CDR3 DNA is TGTGCCAGTGGACGGGGGAGGGCAGATACGCAGTATTTT. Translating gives CASGRGRADTQYF.

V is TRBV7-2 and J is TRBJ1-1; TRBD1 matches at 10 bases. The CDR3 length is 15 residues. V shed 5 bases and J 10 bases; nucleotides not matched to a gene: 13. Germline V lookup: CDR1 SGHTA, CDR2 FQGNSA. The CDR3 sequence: CASSPQTGTGDRAFF. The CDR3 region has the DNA TGTGCCAGCAGCCCCCAAACCGGGACAGGGGACCGAGCTTTCTTT.

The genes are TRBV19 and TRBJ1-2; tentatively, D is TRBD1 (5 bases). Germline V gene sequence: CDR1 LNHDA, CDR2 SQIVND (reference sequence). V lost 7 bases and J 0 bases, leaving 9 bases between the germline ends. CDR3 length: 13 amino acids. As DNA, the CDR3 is TGTGCCAGTACTTCGACAGCTAACTATGGCTACACCTTC. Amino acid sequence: CASTSTANYGYTF.

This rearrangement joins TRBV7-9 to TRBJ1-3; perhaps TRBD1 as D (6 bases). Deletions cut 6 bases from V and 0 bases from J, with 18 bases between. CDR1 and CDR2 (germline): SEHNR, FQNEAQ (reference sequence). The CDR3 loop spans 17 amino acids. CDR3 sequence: CASSPRGAGASGNTIYF. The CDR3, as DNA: TGTGCCAGCAGTCCAAGGGGAGCGGGGGCCTCTGGAAACACCATATATTTT.

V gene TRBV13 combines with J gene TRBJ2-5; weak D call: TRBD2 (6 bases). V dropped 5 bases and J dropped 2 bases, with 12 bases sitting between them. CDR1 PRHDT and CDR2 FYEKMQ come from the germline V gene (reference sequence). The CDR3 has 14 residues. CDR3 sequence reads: CASSMGLGQETQYF. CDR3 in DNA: TGTGCCAGCAGCATGGGACTGGGGCAAGAGACCCAGTACTTC.

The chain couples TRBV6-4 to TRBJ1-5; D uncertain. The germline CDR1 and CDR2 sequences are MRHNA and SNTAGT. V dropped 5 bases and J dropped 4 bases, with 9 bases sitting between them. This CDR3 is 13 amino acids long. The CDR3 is CASSTEINQPQHF. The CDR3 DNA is TGTGCCAGCAGTACGGAAATTAATCAGCCCCAGCATTTT.

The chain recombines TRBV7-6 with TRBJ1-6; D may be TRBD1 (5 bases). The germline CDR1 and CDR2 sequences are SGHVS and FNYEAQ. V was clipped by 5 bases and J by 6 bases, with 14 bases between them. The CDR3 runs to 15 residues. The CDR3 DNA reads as TGTGCCAGCAGCGCTCTATCGGGGGTTAATTCACCCCTCCACTTT. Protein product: CASSALSGVNSPLHF.

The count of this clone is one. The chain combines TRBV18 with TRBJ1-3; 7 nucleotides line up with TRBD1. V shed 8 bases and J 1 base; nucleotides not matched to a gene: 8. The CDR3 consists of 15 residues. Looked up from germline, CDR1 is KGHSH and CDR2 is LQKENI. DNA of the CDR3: TGTGCCAGCCATGGACAGGAGGGGTCTGGAAACACCATATATTTT. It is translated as CASHGQEGSGNTIYF. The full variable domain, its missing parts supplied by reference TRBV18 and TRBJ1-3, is NAGVMQNPRHLVRRRGQEARLRCSPMKGHSHVYWYRQLPEEGLKFMVYLQKENIIDESGMPKERFSAEFPKEGPSILRIQQVVRGDSAAYFCASHGQEGSGNTIYFGEGSWLTVV.

The CDR3 loop reads CSVEDQGGNTIYF. The DNA for the CDR3 is TGCAGCGTTGAGGACCAGGGAGGAAACACCATATATTTT. The chain employs TRBV29-1 and TRBJ1-3; D is possibly TRBD1 (5 bases). From germline, CDR1 is SQVTM and CDR2 ANQGSEA. This CDR3 comprises 13 residues. The germline V and J ends were trimmed by 3 bases and 4 bases, with 10 bases remaining between them.

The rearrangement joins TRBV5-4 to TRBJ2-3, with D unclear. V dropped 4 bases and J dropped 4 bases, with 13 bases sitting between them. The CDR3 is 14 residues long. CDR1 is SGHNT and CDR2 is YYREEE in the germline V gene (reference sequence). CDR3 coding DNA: TGTGCCAGCAGCGCTGATCTGACACCAGATACGCAGTATTTT. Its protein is CASSADLTPDTQYF.

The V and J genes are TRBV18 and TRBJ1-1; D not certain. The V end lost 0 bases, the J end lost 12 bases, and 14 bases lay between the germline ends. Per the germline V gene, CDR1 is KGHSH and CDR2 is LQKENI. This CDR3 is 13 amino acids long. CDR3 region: CASSPPTTGLTFF. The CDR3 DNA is TGTGCCAGCTCACCACCGACTACGGGGTTAACTTTCTTT.

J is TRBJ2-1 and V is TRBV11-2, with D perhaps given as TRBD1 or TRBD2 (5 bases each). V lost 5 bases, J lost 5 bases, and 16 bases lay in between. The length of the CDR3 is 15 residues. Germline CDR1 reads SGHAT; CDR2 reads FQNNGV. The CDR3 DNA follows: TGTGCCAGCAGCACTGGGACCTATACTGACAATGAGCAGTTCTTC. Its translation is CASSTGTYTDNEQFF.

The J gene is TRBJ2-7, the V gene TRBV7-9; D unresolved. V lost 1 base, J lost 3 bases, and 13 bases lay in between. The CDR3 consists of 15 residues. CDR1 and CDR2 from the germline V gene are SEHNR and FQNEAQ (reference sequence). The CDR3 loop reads CASSLGGRINYEQYF. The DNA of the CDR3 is TGTGCCAGCAGCTTAGGAGGCAGGATTAACTACGAGCAGTACTTC.

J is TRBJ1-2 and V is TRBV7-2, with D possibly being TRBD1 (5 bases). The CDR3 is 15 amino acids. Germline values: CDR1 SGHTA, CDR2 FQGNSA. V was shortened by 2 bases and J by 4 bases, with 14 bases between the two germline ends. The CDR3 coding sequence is TGTGCCAGCAGCTTAACCTGGAAGGGGACCTATGGCTACACCTTC. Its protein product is CASSLTWKGTYGYTF.